Here is one TCR beta chain with its context. The antigen is unknown. This specimen comes from a study of radiotherapy plus CTLA-4 blockade in lung cancer. Study-level results: Following radiotherapy plus ipilimumab, tumor-derived TCR clones expanded in the blood.

Germline CDR1 MNHEY, CDR2 SMNVEV (reference sequence). Deletions cut 2 bases from V and 6 bases from J, with 8 bases between. The CDR3 length is 13 residues. Generated by immunoSEQ multiplex PCR, the TCRdb table keeps only in-frame clones and is missing some. The sample contains about 73,000 clones, over 75% of which appear only once. The chain joins TRBV27 to TRBJ1-5, with D possibly being TRBD1 (5 bases). This receptor was taken from a human donor with non-small cell lung cancer that progressed on radiotherapy plus ipilimumab. Sequences were derived from peripheral blood, sampled from a patient treated with radiotherapy plus ipilimumab. The CDR3, as DNA: TGTGCCAGCAGTTTAGGGGCCTTTCAGCCCCAGCATTTT. This translates into CASSLGAFQPQHF.